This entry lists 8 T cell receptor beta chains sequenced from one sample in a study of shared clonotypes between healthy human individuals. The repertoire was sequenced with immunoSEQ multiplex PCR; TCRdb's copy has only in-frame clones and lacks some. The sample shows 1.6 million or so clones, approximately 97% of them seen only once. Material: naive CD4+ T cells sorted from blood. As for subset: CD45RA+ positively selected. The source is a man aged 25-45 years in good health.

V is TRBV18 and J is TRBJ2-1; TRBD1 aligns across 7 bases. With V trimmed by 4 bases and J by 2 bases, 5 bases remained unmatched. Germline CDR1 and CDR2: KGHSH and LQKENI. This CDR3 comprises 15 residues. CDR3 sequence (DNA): TGTGCCAGCTCACTCCCCCAGGGGGCCTACAATGAGCAGTTCTTC. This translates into CASSLPQGAYNEQFF.

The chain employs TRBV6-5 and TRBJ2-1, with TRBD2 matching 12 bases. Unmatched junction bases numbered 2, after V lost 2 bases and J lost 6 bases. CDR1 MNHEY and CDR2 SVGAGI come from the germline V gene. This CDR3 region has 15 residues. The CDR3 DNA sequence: TGTGCCAGCAGTTACGCGACTAGCGGGAGCAATGAGCAGTTCTTC. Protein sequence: CASSYATSGSNEQFF.

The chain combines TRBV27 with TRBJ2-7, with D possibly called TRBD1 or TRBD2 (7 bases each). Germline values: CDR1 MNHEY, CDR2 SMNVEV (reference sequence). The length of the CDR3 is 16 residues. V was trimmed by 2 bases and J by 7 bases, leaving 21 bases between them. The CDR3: CASSLNSWTGLGEQYF. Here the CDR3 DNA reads TGTGCCAGCAGTTTAAATAGCTGGACAGGACTAGGTGAGCAGTACTTC.

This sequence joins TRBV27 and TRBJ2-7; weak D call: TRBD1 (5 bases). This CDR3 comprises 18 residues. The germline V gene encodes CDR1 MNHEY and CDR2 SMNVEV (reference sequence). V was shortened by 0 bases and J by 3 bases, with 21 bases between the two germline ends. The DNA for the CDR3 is TGTGCCAGCAGTTTATCCCCCCCCAGGGATCCGGCACTCTACGAGCAGTACTTC. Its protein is CASSLSPPRDPALYEQYF.

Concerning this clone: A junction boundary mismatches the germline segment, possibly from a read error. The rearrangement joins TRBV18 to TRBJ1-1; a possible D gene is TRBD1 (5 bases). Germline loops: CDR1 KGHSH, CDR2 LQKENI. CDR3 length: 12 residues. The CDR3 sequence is CASSHPGVRWLF. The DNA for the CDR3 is TGTGCCAGCTCACACCCGGGGGTCCGGTGGTTATTT.

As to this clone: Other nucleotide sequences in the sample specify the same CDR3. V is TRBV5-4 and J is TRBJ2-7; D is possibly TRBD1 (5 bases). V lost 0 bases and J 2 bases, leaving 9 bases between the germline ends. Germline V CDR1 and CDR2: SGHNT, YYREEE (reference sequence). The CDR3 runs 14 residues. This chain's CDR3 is CASSLGQGAYEQYF. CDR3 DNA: TGTGCCAGCAGCTTGGGGCAGGGTGCCTACGAGCAGTACTTC.

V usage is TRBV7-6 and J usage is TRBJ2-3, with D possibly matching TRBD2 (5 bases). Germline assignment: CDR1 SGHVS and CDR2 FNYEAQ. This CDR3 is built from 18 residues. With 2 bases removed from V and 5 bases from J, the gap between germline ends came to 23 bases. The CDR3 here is CASSLRLSVRGLEDTQYF. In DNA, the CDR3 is TGTGCCAGCAGCTTAAGACTAAGCGTCAGAGGACTTGAAGATACGCAGTATTTT.

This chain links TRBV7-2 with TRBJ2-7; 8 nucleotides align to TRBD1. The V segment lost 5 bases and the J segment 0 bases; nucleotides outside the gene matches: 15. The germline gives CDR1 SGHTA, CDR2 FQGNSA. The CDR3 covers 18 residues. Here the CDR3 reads CASSQGPQGAANSYEQYF. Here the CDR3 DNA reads TGTGCCAGCAGCCAGGGGCCCCAGGGGGCAGCGAACTCCTACGAGCAGTACTTC.